This T cell receptor beta chain was sequenced for a study of T cell responses to AZD1222 COVID-19 vaccine. Germline V gene sequence: CDR1 MNHEY, CDR2 SMNVEV (reference sequence). The length of the CDR3 is 14 residues. Trimming pared 2 bases from V and 0 bases from J, leaving 7 bases between. Findings of the study overall: In a largely white British group with more females than males, clonal diversity was possibly underestimated. CD4 TCRs associated with vaccination spanned spike, dominating at 160-218 and 743-854.

The sample holds one count of this clone. Antigen unknown. Assay: immunoSEQ multiplex PCR; the TCRdb copy retains only in-frame clones and omits some. This sample has tens of thousands of clones, with 80% to 90% found just once. The sequence derives from an adult who received the AZD1222 COVID-19 vaccine. The sequences come from peripheral blood, collected 28 days after the second AZD1222 dose. V gene TRBV27 combines with J gene TRBJ1-1; possibly TRBD1 for D (6 bases). CDR3 residues: CASSLNRVNTEAFF. CDR3 nucleotide sequence: TGTGCCAGCAGTTTAAACAGGGTGAACACTGAAGCTTTCTTT.